These 16 T cell receptor beta chains share one sample of origin, sequenced in a study of CD8+ T cells in alopecia areata. Extraction and reverse transcription of RNA yielded cDNA as the sequencing template. TCRdb's copy holds only in-frame clones and misses some; the assay was immunoSEQ multiplex PCR. This table holds 150,000 or so clones, roughly 50% found once. Sequencing input: CD4+ T cells sorted from blood. Receptors were obtained from a human donor with alopecia areata.

This chain links TRBV30 with TRBJ1-1, with 8 positions matching TRBD1. The CDR3 sequence is 12 residues long. The germline gives CDR1 GTSNPN, CDR2 SVGIG (reference sequence). V shed 5 bases, J shed 11 bases, and the junction held 10 bases outside the gene matches. This chain's CDR3 is CAWDDRGEVAFF. The CDR3 nucleotides read TGTGCCTGGGACGACAGGGGAGAGGTGGCTTTCTTT.

This clone was counted only a few times. V usage is TRBV18 and J usage is TRBJ1-2, with D possibly being TRBD1 (5 bases). Trimming took 3 bases from V and 5 from J, leaving 19 bases between them. Germline values: CDR1 KGHSH, CDR2 LQKENI. This CDR3 is 16 amino acids long. CDR3 protein: CASSPVGGASYYGYTF. The CDR3 nucleotides read TGTGCCAGCTCACCGGTCGGTGGGGCGAGCTATTATGGCTACACCTTC.

This chain connects TRBV2 to TRBJ1-2; D is unresolved. CDR1 is SNHLY and CDR2 is FYNNEI in the germline V gene. Trimming stripped 5 bases from V and 7 bases from J, with 11 bases between. The CDR3 extends over 12 amino acids. CDR3 sequence reads: CASSLSDSGYTF. The CDR3 region has the DNA TGTGCCAGCAGTTTGTCGGACTCTGGCTACACCTTC.

This chain connects TRBV29-1 to TRBJ2-3; 11 positions match TRBD2. Trimming took 8 bases from V and 8 from J; bases not matched to a gene: 9. CDR3 length: 13 residues. CDR1 and CDR2 from the germline V gene are SQVTM and ANQGSEA. Here the CDR3 reads CSTTSGSTVTQYF. The CDR3 nucleotides read TGCAGCACTACTAGCGGGAGTACGGTTACGCAGTATTTT.

V is TRBV29-1 and J is TRBJ1-1; a possible D gene is TRBD1 (5 bases). The CDR3 is 13 residues long. Germline V gives CDR1 SQVTM, CDR2 ANQGSEA. Trimming stripped 4 bases from V and 1 base from J, with 10 bases between. Here the CDR3 DNA reads TGCAGCGTTGGTTTGGGGGGGAACACTGAAGCTTTCTTT. This gives the protein CSVGLGGNTEAFF.

This chain links TRBV30 with TRBJ2-3; 13 nucleotides align to TRBD2. Trimming cost V 7 bases and J 5 bases; bases outside gene matches: 9. The CDR3 is made up of 15 amino acids. From germline, CDR1 is GTSNPN and CDR2 SVGIG (reference sequence). The DNA of the CDR3 is TGTGCCTTCTCACTAGCGGGAGGGCCTAAAGATACGCAGTATTTT. It codes for CAFSLAGGPKDTQYF.

The chain carries TRBV18 and TRBJ2-1, with 14 nucleotides matching TRBD2. This CDR3 has 16 residues. J was trimmed by 7 bases and V by 4 bases; bases with no gene match: 6. CDR1 KGHSH and CDR2 LQKENI come from the germline V gene. The CDR3 DNA sequence: TGTGCCAGCTCACGAGTGGGACTAGCGGGAGCTAATGAGCAGTTCTTC. This sequence encodes CASSRVGLAGANEQFF. Combining the CDR3 with reference TRBV18 and TRBJ2-1 gives the whole variable domain NAGVMQNPRHLVRRRGQEARLRCSPMKGHSHVYWYRQLPEEGLKFMVYLQKENIIDESGMPKERFSAEFPKEGPSILRIQQVVRGDSAAYFCASSRVGLAGANEQFFGPGTRLTVL.

The sample holds a few counts of this clone. The rearrangement uses TRBV5-1 and TRBJ2-1; 10 bases match TRBD2. Germline lookup yields CDR1 SGHRS and CDR2 YFSETQ. The CDR3 loop spans 17 amino acids. J lost 0 bases, V lost 7 bases, and 10 bases had no gene match. The chain's CDR3 is CASYSGLAASSYNEQFF. The CDR3 DNA reads TGCGCCAGCTACTCAGGACTAGCGGCTAGCTCCTACAATGAGCAGTTCTTC.

The chain links TRBV29-1 to TRBJ1-1; D is possibly TRBD1 (5 bases). This CDR3 spans 15 amino acids. Trimming pared 5 bases from V and 1 base from J, leaving 17 bases between. The germline gives CDR1 SQVTM, CDR2 ANQGSEA. The CDR3 DNA is TGCAGCGTTCATATCGGGGGAGGGCAGAACACTGAAGCTTTCTTT. Encoded protein: CSVHIGGGQNTEAFF.

This chain links TRBV28 with TRBJ1-2; a possible D gene is TRBD1 (6 bases). CDR3 size: 14 residues. Germline V CDR1 and CDR2: MDHEN, SYDVKM. V lost 2 bases and J 5 bases, leaving 12 bases between the germline ends. CDR3 sequence reads: CASSLTRQGYGYTF. For the CDR3, the DNA is TGTGCCAGCAGTTTAACGCGGCAGGGGTATGGCTACACCTTC.

V is TRBV7-8 and J is TRBJ2-7; 8 bases match TRBD1. The J segment lost 2 bases and the V segment lost 2 bases, leaving 2 bases of the junction unmatched. This CDR3 has 14 amino acids. Germline CDR1 SGHVS, CDR2 FQNEAQ. This CDR3 is CASSLSGGPYEQYF. CDR3 bases: TGTGCCAGCAGCTTATCAGGGGGCCCCTACGAGCAGTACTTC.

This clone was detected only a few times. This chain links TRBV10-3 with TRBJ2-2; the D gene is possibly TRBD1 (6 bases). V lost 5 bases and J lost 1, with 11 bases in between. Germline lookup yields CDR1 ENHRY and CDR2 SYGVKD. This CDR3 has 15 residues. CDR3 amino acids: CAISWGTRNTGELFF. The CDR3 DNA reads as TGTGCCATCAGTTGGGGGACACGGAACACCGGGGAGCTGTTTTTT.

J is TRBJ2-2 and V is TRBV29-1; D is undetermined. Germline CDR1 reads SQVTM; CDR2 reads ANQGSEA. The CDR3 consists of 14 residues. The V end was cut by 4 bases, the J end by 6 bases, with 15 bases between. The DNA of the CDR3 is TGCAGCGTTGGAGACCGACTCAGATCCGGGGAGCTGTTTTTT. This sequence encodes CSVGDRLRSGELFF.

This clone appeared a few times. The chain joins TRBV29-1 to TRBJ2-1; D is perhaps TRBD1 (6 bases). V was clipped by 7 bases and J by 0 bases, with 10 bases between them. Per germline, CDR1 SQVTM and CDR2 ANQGSEA. The CDR3 totals 13 residues. This CDR3 is CSGGQSSYNEQFF. CDR3 nucleotide sequence: TGCAGCGGTGGACAGAGCTCCTACAATGAGCAGTTCTTC.

The genes are TRBV28 and TRBJ2-1; tentatively, D is TRBD1 (6 bases). The CDR3 totals 15 residues. Deletions cut 6 bases from V and 4 bases from J, with 16 bases between. Germline loops: CDR1 MDHEN, CDR2 SYDVKM. The CDR3 DNA sequence: TGTGCCAGCAGGACGGGGCAGGGGAGATACAATGAGCAGTTCTTC. Protein sequence: CASRTGQGRYNEQFF.

This clone was found a few times. This chain joins TRBV18 and TRBJ1-1; D unresolved. The CDR3 runs to 13 residues. The V end lost 2 bases, the J end lost 8 bases, and 12 bases lay between the germline ends. Germline loops: CDR1 KGHSH, CDR2 LQKENI. The CDR3 loop reads CASSPILRGEAFF. CDR3 bases: TGTGCCAGCTCACCAATTTTGCGGGGAGAAGCTTTCTTT.